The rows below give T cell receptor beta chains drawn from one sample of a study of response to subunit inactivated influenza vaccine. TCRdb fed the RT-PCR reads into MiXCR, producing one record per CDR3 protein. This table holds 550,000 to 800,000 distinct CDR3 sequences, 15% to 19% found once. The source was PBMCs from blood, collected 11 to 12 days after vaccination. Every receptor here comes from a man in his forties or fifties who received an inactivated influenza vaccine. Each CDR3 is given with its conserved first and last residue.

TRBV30 CAWSAGFLYEQYF
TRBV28 CATRLATMYEQYF
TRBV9 CASSGFGSTYNEQFF
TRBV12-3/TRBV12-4 CASSLYIDLAKNIQYF
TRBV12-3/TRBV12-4 CASSPSGRAGANVLTF
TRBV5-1 CASSRDTGWGEQYF
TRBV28 CASSFRGNGANVLTF
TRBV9 CASSVGRTGGKETQYF
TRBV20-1 CSARDRGGLANEQFF
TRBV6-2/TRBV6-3 CASSYGGLAGETQYF
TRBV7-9 CASSLWWSGGHNEQFF
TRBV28 CASSFGGLTTDTQYF
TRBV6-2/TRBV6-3 CASKEGGISYEQYF
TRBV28 CASRGLRTPEKYF
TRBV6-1 CASSPRGGEGAFF
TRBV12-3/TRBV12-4 CASSFTGPLSTDTQYF
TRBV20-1 CSAGLQGRNTEAFF
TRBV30 CAGGGFRSPLHF
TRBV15 CATSRGAGGPGNEQFF
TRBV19 CASSQGAVSYEQYF
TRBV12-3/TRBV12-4 CASSLLRLGEQYF
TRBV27 CASRSSGGYYNEQFF
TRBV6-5 CASSYEGAGTYNEQFF
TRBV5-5 CASSYDRNNEQFF
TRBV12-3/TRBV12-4 CASRQGHGNTEAFF
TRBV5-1 CASSAGQPNTGELFF
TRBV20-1 CSAAEGSYEQYF
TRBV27 CASSSSGRTYEQFF
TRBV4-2 CASSQDKSPGAKNIQYF
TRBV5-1 CASTVDTPGDEQYF
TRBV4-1 CASSASGLADYYEQYF
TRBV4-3 CASSQAIASGSGDTQYF
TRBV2 CASSGGRGGTDTQYF
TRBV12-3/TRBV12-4 CASALETQYF
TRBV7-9 CASSLEPADTQYF